This T cell receptor beta chain was sequenced during a study of T cell changes during pregnancy in multiple sclerosis. Germline assignment: CDR1 MNHEY and CDR2 SMNVEV (reference sequence). V was clipped by 5 bases and J by 8 bases; unmatched bases: 10. The CDR3 spans 15 residues. Clones were sequenced by immunoSEQ multiplex PCR, and TCRdb holds only the in-frame ones, with some missing. Of some 51,000 clones detected, approximately 94% appear once; the ten largest clones hold more than 4%. This sample comprised CD8+ T cells from peripheral blood mononuclear cells, obtained in the first trimester of pregnancy. This TCR was sampled from a female donor with multiple sclerosis, enrolled in a pregnancy study. The V and J genes are TRBV27 and TRBJ2-1; 9 bases map to TRBD2. The CDR3 region has the DNA TGTGCCAGCAGTCCGCTAGCGGGCGGGGGGGATGAGCAGTTCTTC. As protein: CASSPLAGGGDEQFF.